These T cell receptor beta chains were read from a single sample in a study of post-analysis software for immune sequencing data. TCRdb analysed the PCR reads with MiXCR anew, one entry per CDR3 protein. The table records about 200,000 distinct CDR3 sequences, roughly 30% of them present only once. Sequencing was performed on blood. All receptors derive from a girl aged 2-17 years with multiple sclerosis. Each CDR3 is given with its conserved first and last residue. The order of the fields is clone size, J gene, V gene, D gene, CDR3 protein, CDR3 DNA. A D gene is named only where the DNA matches it firmly. Expanded clones get a size class; other rows say once, few or many, or leave the size out.

many,TRBJ2-5,TRBV12-3/TRBV12-4,TRBD2,CASSSRTSGETQYF,TGTGCCAGCAGTAGCCGGACTAGCGGGGAGACCCAGTACTTC
many,TRBJ2-3,TRBV20-1,NA,CSARGGSRDTQYF,TGCAGTGCTAGAGGCGGTAGCAGGGATACGCAGTATTTT
NA,TRBJ2-1,TRBV20-1,TRBD2,CSASELASSYNEQFF,TGCAGTGCTAGTGAACTAGCGAGCTCCTACAATGAGCAGTTCTTC
NA,TRBJ1-5,TRBV12-3/TRBV12-4,NA,CASSLAQPQHF,TGTGCCAGCAGTTTGGCCCAGCCCCAGCATTTT
many,TRBJ1-2,TRBV4-1,NA,CASSQVPAANYGYTF,TGCGCCAGCAGCCAAGTTCCGGCGGCCAACTATGGCTACACCTTC
NA,TRBJ2-1,TRBV20-1,TRBD1,CSARDRTGKKETQFF,TGCAGTGCTAGAGACCGGACAGGGAAGAAAGAGACCCAGTTCTTC
many,TRBJ1-2,TRBV4-1,NA,CASSPSKMGGYTF,TGCGCCAGCAGCCCGTCAAAAATGGGAGGCTACACCTTC
few,TRBJ2-7,TRBV12-3/TRBV12-4,NA,CTSSLAGGGRDCEQYF,TGTACCAGCAGTTTAGCAGGGGGCGGGAGGGACTGCGAGCAGTACTTC
many,TRBJ2-5,TRBV5-6,NA,CASAQQGQETQYF,TGTGCCAGCGCGCAACAGGGCCAAGAGACCCAGTACTTC
NA,TRBJ2-3,TRBV5-1,NA,CASSLRDTRYF,TGCGCCAGCAGCTTGAGGGATACGCGGTATTTT
many,TRBJ2-5,TRBV29-1,NA,CSALTLQETQYF,TGCAGCGCCTTGACTCTCCAAGAGACCCAGTACTTC
NA,TRBJ2-3,TRBV28,NA,CASSKRLLTDTQYF,TGTGCCAGCAGTAAACGATTGTTAACAGATACGCAGTATTTT
NA,TRBJ2-1,TRBV19,TRBD1,CATQRDRRTYNEQFF,TGTGCCACCCAGAGGGACAGGAGGACCTACAATGAGCAGTTCTTC
few,TRBJ1-5,TRBV20-1,NA,CSASHPAGTVNQPQHF,TGCAGTGCCTCCCACCCCGCAGGGACGGTGAATCAGCCCCAGCATTTT
NA,TRBJ2-1,TRBV20-1,NA,CSARDSETGRNEQFF,TGCAGTGCTAGAGATTCGGAGACGGGTCGCAATGAGCAGTTCTTC
many,TRBJ2-5,TRBV20-1,TRBD1,CSAPGTGRRETQYF,TGCAGTGCGCCCGGGACAGGGCGTCGAGAGACCCAGTACTTC
NA,TRBJ2-1,TRBV20-1,NA,CSFQSRRETQFF,TGCAGTTTCCAGTCTCGGAGGGAGACCCAGTTCTTC
many,TRBJ2-7,TRBV19,NA,CASSPHPGTGQYF,TGTGCCAGCTCCCCACACCCGGGTACTGGGCAGTACTTC
many,TRBJ2-5,TRBV4-2,TRBD2,CASSQDDGEGQETQYF,TGTGCCAGCAGCCAAGACGACGGGGAGGGGCAAGAGACCCAGTACTTC
NA,TRBJ2-5,TRBV20-1,TRBD1,CSRQGNEQYF,TGCAGTCGACAGGGGAATGAGCAGTACTTC
few,TRBJ2-2,TRBV20-1,NA,CSARGGGLNTGELFF,TGCAGTGCCAGGGGCGGAGGCCTTAACACCGGGGAGCTGTTTTTT
NA,TRBJ2-7,TRBV5-1,TRBD1,CASSLGPPGQGYEQYF,TGCGCCAGCAGCTTGGGTCCGCCGGGACAGGGCTACGAGCAGTACTTC
few,TRBJ2-7,TRBV5-6,NA,CASSLGHNSYNEQYF,TGTGCCAGCAGCTTGGGACACAACTCCTACAATGAGCAGTACTTC
NA,TRBJ2-7,TRBV30,NA,CAWRTAYEQYF,TGTGCCTGGAGGACAGCCTACGAGCAGTACTTC
many,TRBJ2-3,TRBV6-5,NA,CASRVMAGSTDTQYF,TGTGCCAGCAGGGTGATGGCGGGGAGCACAGATACGCAGTATTTT
many,TRBJ2-5,TRBV12-3/TRBV12-4,NA,CASSSGPQLNQETQYF,TGTGCCAGCAGCTCCGGGCCTCAGCTGAACCAAGAGACCCAGTACTTC
few,TRBJ2-3,TRBV5-1,NA,CASSFGSKVGEANTDTQYF,TGCGCCAGCAGCTTCGGTTCGAAGGTGGGAGAGGCTAACACAGATACGCAGTATTTT
many,TRBJ2-7,TRBV5-6,TRBD2,CASRLGLTYEQYF,TGTGCCAGCAGACTGGGACTAACCTACGAGCAGTACTTC
many,TRBJ2-7,TRBV5-1,TRBD1,CASRRARQGSPLDYEQYF,TGCGCCAGCAGACGAGCTCGACAGGGCTCCCCTCTTGACTACGAGCAGTACTTC
NA,TRBJ2-2,TRBV29-1,NA,CSVGPRSTGERFF,TGCAGCGTTGGTCCCCGCAGCACCGGGGAGCGGTTTTTT
NA,TRBJ1-4,TRBV15,NA,CATSRDKDGKLFF,TGTGCCACCAGCAGAGATAAAGACGGAAAACTGTTTTTT
few,TRBJ2-2,TRBV6-5,TRBD1,CASSTGQGYTGELFF,TGTGCCAGCAGTACCGGACAGGGCTACACCGGGGAGCTGTTTTTT
many,TRBJ1-2,TRBV25-1,NA,CASQPGAHYGYTF,TGTGCCAGCCAACCCGGCGCTCACTATGGCTACACCTTC
many,TRBJ2-1,TRBV7-3,NA,CASSQSRDNEQFF,TGTGCCAGCAGCCAATCCAGGGACAATGAGCAGTTCTTC
many,TRBJ2-3,TRBV2,NA,CASSLGGKADTQYF,TGTGCCAGCAGCCTTGGGGGAAAGGCAGATACGCAGTATTTT
NA,TRBJ2-1,TRBV6-1,NA,CAGSAPSWVSYNEQFF,TGTGCCGGCAGTGCACCAAGTTGGGTTTCCTACAATGAGCAGTTCTTC
many,TRBJ2-3,TRBV5-1,NA,CASSLYSALTDTQYF,TGCGCCAGCAGCTTGTACAGCGCCCTCACAGATACGCAGTATTTT
many,TRBJ2-1,TRBV5-4,TRBD1,CASSPTGGSYNEQFF,TGTGCCAGCAGCCCGACAGGGGGGTCCTACAATGAGCAGTTCTTC
many,TRBJ1-2,TRBV12-3/TRBV12-4,NA,CASSLGGANYGYTF,TGTGCCAGCAGTTTGGGGGGCGCCAACTATGGCTACACCTTC
many,TRBJ2-3,TRBV12-3/TRBV12-4,TRBD2,CASSLNSGSPPDTQYF,TGTGCCAGCAGTTTGAATAGCGGGAGCCCCCCAGATACGCAGTATTTT
few,TRBJ1-2,TRBV20-1,TRBD1,CSAPLGDRGLWGSYGYTF,TGCAGTGCTCCCTTGGGGGACAGGGGACTATGGGGGAGCTATGGCTACACCTTC